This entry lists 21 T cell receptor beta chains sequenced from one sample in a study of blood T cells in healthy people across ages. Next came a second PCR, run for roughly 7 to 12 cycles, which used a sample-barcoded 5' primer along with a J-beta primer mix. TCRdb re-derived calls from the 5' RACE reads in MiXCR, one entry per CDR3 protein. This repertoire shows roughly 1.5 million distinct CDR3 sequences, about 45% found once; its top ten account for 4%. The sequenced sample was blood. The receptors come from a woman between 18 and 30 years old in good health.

The CDR3 DNA follows: TGTGCCAGCAGCTTAGTTGTAGGGGGCTATGGCTACACCTTC. Its translation is CASSLVVGGYGYTF. This chain joins TRBV7-9 and TRBJ1-2; D is perhaps TRBD1 (6 bases). The ends were cut back, 1 base at V and 4 bases at J, with 10 bases in the middle. Germline V lookup: CDR1 SEHNR, CDR2 FQNEAQ (reference sequence). The CDR3 has 14 residues. The whole variable domain, filled in from reference TRBV7-9 and TRBJ1-2, reads DTGVSQNPRHKITKRGQNVTFRCDPISEHNRLYWYRQTLGQGPEFLTYFQNEAQLEKSRLLSDRFSAERPKGSFSTLEIQRTEQGDSAMYLCASSLVVGGYGYTFGSGTRLTVV.

The CDR3 is CSLGGGYQETQYF. Written as DNA, the CDR3 is TGCAGCCTTGGGGGGGGGTACCAAGAGACCCAGTACTTC. The chain joins TRBV20-1 to TRBJ2-5; TRBD2 matches at 7 bases. CDR1 and CDR2 (germline): DFQATT, SNEGSKA (reference sequence). The CDR3 totals 13 residues.

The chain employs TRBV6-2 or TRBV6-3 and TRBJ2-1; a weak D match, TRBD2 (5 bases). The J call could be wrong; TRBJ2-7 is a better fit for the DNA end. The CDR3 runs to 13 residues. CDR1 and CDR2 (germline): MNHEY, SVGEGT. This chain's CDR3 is CASSYGGPNEQYF. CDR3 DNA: TGTGCCAGCAGTTACGGAGGCCCCAATGAGCAGTACTTC.

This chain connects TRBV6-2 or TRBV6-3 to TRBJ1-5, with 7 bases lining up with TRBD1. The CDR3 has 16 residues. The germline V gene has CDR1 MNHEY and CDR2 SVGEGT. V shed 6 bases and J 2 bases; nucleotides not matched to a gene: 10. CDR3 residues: CASRPGQVVRNQPQHF. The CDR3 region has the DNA TGTGCCAGCAGGCCCGGACAGGTAGTACGCAATCAGCCCCAGCATTTT.

CDR3 bases: TGTGCCAGCAGCTCAAACTGGCAGGTGAATGAGCAGTACTTC. This translates into CASSSNWQVNEQYF. The chain uses TRBV11-3 and TRBJ2-5; no clear D gene. This CDR3 region has 14 residues. Germline lookup yields CDR1 SGHNT and CDR2 YENEEA. V was trimmed by 4 bases and J by 11 bases, leaving 20 bases between them.

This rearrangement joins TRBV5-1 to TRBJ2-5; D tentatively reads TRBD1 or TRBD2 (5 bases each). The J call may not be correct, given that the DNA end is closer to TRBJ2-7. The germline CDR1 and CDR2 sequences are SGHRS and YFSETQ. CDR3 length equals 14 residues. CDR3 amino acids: CASRVWDRGNEQYF. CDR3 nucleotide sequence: TGCGCCAGCAGGGTATGGGACCGGGGAAACGAGCAGTACTTC.

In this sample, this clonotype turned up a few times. The CDR3 DNA sequence: TGTGCCAGCAGCTTACCGAACTACTATGGCTACACCTTC. This translates into CASSLPNYYGYTF. The V gene is TRBV7-9, the J gene TRBJ1-2; D gene unclear. CDR1 and CDR2 from the germline V gene are SEHNR and FQNEAQ (reference sequence). V lost 2 bases to trimming and J lost 3 bases, with 7 bases between them. The CDR3 contains 13 residues. The whole variable domain, remainder taken from reference TRBV7-9 and TRBJ1-2, is DTGVSQNPRHKITKRGQNVTFRCDPISEHNRLYWYRQTLGQGPEFLTYFQNEAQLEKSRLLSDRFSAERPKGSFSTLEIQRTEQGDSAMYLCASSLPNYYGYTFGSGTRLTVV.

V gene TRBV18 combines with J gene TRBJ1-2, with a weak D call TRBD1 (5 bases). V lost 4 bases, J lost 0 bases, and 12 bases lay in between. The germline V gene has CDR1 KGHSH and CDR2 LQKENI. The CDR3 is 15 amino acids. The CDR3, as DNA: TGTGCCAGCTCACATGACAGCCGAGCTAACTATGGCTACACCTTC. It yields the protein CASSHDSRANYGYTF.

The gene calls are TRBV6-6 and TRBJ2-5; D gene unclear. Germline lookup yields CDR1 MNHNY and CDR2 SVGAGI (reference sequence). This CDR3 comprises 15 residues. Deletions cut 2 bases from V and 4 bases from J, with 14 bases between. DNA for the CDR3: TGTGCCAGCAGTTACCTCAGGAGATGGGGAGAGACCCAGTACTTC. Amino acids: CASSYLRRWGETQYF.

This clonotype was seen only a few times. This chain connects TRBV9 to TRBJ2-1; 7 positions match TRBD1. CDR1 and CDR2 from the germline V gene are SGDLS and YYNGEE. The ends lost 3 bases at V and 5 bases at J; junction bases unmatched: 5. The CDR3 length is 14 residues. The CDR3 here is CASSANRGHNEQFF. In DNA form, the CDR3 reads TGTGCCAGCAGCGCAAACAGGGGCCACAATGAGCAGTTCTTC.

CDR3 region: CSVDTSGRTYNEQYF. The CDR3, as DNA: TGCAGCGTTGACACTAGCGGGAGGACCTACAATGAGCAGTACTTC. This chain uses TRBV29-1 with TRBJ2-4, with 12 bases fitting TRBD2. The germline gives CDR1 SQVTM, CDR2 ANQGSEA. V lost 3 bases to trimming and J lost 13 bases; unmatched junction nucleotides: 13. CDR3 size: 15 residues.

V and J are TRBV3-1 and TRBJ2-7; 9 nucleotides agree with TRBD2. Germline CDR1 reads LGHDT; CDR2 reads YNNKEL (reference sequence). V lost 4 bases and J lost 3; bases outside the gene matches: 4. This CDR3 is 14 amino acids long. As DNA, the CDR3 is TGTGCCAGCAGCCCGCGGGAGGGGTTCTACGAGCAGTACTTC. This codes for CASSPREGFYEQYF.

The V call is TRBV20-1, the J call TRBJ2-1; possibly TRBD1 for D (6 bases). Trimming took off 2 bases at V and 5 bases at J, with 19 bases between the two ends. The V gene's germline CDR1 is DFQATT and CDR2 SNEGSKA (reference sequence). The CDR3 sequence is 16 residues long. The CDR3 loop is CSARSRFGTTNNEQFF. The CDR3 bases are TGCAGTGCTAGATCCCGATTTGGGACAACTAACAATGAGCAGTTCTTC.

CDR3 in amino acids: CASSLSLGQDYNEQFF. As DNA, the CDR3 is TGTGCCAGCAGTTTATCGTTGGGACAGGATTACAATGAGCAGTTCTTC. The V gene is TRBV27, the J gene TRBJ2-1; 8 bases are shared with TRBD1. This CDR3 spans 16 amino acids. Germline-derived CDR1 and CDR2 are MNHEY and SMNVEV (reference sequence). The J segment lost 4 bases and the V segment lost 0 bases, leaving 5 bases of the junction unmatched.

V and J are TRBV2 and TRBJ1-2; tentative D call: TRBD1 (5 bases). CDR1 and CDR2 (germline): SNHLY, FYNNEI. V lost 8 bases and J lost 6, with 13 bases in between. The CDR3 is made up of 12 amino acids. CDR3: CASLWGLNGYTF. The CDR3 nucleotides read TGTGCCAGCCTTTGGGGACTCAATGGCTACACCTTC.

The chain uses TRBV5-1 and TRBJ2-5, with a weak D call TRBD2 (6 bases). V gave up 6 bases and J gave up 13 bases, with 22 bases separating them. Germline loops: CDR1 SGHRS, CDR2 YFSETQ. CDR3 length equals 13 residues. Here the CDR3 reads CASNTGGAKTPYF. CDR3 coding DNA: TGCGCCAGCAACACTGGAGGGGCCAAGACTCCGTACTTC.

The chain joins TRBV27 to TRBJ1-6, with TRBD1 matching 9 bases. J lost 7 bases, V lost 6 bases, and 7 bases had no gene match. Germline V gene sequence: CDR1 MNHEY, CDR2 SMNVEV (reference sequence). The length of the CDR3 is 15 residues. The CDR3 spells CASRGQGSVNSPLHF. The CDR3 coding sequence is TGTGCCAGCAGGGGACAGGGATCCGTAAATTCACCCCTCCACTTT.

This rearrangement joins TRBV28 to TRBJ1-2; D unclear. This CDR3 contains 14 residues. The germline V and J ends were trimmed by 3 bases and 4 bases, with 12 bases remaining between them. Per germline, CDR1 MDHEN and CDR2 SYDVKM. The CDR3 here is CASSFQPSGYGYTF. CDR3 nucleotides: TGTGCCAGCAGTTTCCAACCCTCCGGCTATGGCTACACCTTC.

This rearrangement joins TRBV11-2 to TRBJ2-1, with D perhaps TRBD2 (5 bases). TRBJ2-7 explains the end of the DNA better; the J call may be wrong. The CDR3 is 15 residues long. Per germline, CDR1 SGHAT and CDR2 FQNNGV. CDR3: CASSLQVPDYNEQYF. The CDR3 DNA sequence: TGTGCCAGCAGCTTACAGGTGCCCGACTACAATGAGCAGTACTTC.

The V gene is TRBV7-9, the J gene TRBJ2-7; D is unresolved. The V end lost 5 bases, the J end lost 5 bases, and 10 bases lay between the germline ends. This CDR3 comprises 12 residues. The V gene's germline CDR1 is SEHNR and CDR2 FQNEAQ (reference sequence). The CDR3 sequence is CASSGSTHEQYF. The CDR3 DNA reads TGTGCCAGCAGCGGGTCAACCCACGAGCAGTACTTC.

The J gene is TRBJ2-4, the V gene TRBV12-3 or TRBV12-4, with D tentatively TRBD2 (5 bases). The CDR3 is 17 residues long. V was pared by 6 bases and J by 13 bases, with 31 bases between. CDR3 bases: TGTGCCAGCAGCCCCCTGGCGGGTCCCCCCTTTTACAATGAGCAGTACTTC. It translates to CASSPLAGPPFYNEQYF.